The T cell receptor beta chain under discussion was sequenced for a study of blood T cell repertoires in COVID-19. Study information: Sources were T cells, B-cell-depleted T cells, or PBMCs; the material itself was cDNA or gDNA.

The V and J ends lost 5 bases and 0 bases, in that order; junction bases with no gene match: 10. The length of the CDR3 is 16 residues. CDR1 is SGHKS and CDR2 is YYEKEE in the germline V gene (reference sequence). Which cohort a participant joined came from the clinical history participants gave. Per the original data handling: The authors estimated nucleated cell counts from reference gene primer amplification. Produced via immunoSEQ multiplex PCR; TCRdb's table is partial and in-frame only. V and J calls and clone size are those listed in that table; D and trimming were worked out from the DNA. Of 250,000 or so clones in the sample, about nine tenths were seen once.

The sequencing input was PBMCs or T cells enriched from blood (not recorded which). The rearrangement uses TRBV5-5 and TRBJ1-1, with 7 nucleotides matching TRBD1. The source is a man in his forties or fifties who had recovered from COVID-19. The CDR3 loop is CASRELQGFMNTEAFF. CDR3 nucleotide sequence: TGTGCCAGCAGGGAGCTACAGGGGTTCATGAACACTGAAGCTTTCTTT.